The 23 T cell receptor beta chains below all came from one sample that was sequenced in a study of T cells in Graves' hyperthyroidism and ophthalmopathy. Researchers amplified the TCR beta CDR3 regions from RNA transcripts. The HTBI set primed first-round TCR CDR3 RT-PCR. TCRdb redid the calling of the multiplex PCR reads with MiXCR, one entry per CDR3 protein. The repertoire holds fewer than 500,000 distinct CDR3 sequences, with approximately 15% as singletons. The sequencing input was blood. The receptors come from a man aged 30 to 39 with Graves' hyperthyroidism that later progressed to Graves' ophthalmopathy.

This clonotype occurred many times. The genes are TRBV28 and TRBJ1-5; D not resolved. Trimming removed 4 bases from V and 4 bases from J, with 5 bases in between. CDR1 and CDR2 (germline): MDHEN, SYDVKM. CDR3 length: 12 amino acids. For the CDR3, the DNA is TGTGCCAGCAGTTCAAGAAATCAGCCCCAGCATTTT. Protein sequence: CASSSRNQPQHF.

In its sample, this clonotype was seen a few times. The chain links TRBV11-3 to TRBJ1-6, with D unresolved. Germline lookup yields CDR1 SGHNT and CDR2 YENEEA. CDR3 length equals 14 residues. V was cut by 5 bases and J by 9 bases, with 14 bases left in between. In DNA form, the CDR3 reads TGTGCCAGCAGCGTTGAGGCCGAGGGTTCACCCCTCCACTTT. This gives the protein CASSVEAEGSPLHF.

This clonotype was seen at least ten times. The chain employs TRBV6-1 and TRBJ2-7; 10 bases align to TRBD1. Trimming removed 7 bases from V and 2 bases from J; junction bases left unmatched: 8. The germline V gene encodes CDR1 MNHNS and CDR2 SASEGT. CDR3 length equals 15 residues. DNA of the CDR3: TGTGCCAGCAAAAGTGGGGACAGGGGTCCCTACGAGCAGTACTTC. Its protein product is CASKSGDRGPYEQYF.

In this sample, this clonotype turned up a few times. CDR3 bases: TGTGCCAGCAGCCAAGACCGTCCGGGGTACATATATTTT. It translates to CASSQDRPGYIYF. V and J are TRBV3-1 and TRBJ1-3; D not resolved. Looked up from germline, CDR1 is LGHDT and CDR2 is YNNKEL (reference sequence). The ends were cut back, 0 bases at V and 12 bases at J, with 12 bases in the middle. This CDR3 is built from 13 residues.

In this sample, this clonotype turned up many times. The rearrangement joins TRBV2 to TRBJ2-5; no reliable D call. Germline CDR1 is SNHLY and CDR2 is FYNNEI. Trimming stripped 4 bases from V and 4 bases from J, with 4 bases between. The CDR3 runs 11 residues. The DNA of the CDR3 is TGTGCCAGCAGTGTAGGAGAGACCCAGTACTTC. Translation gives CASSVGETQYF.

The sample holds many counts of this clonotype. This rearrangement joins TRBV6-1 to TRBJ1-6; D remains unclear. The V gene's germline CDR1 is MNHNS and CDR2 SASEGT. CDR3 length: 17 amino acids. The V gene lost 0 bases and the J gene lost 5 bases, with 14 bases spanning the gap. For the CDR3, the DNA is TGTGCCAGCAGTGAAGCCCGGGTGAAATGGAATAATTCACCCCTCCACTTT. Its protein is CASSEARVKWNNSPLHF.

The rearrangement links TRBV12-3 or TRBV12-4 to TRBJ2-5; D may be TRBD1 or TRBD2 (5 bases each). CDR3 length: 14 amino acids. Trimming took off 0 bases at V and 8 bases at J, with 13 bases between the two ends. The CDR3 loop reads CASSLAPGPVTQYF. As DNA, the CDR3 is TGTGCCAGCAGTTTAGCCCCGGGACCCGTCACCCAGTACTTC.

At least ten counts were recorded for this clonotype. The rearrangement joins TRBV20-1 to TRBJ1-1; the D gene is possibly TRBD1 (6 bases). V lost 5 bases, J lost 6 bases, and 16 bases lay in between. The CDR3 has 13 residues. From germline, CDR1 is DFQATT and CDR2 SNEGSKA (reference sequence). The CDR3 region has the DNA TGCAGTGCTTTCCTTAGGGGGACGGCTGAAGCTTTCTTT. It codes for CSAFLRGTAEAFF.

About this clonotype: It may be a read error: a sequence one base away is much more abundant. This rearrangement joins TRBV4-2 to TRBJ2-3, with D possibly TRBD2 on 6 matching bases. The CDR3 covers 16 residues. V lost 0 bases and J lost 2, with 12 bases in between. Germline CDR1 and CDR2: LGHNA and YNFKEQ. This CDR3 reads CASSQEVGGDTDTQYF. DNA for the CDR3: TGTGCCAGCAGCCAAGAGGTGGGGGGAGACACAGATACGCAGTATTTT.

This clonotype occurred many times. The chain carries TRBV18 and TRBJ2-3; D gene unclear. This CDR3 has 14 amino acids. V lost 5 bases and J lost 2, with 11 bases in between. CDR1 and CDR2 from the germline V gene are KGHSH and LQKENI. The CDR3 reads CASSAPALTDTQYF. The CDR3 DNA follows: TGTGCCAGCTCAGCCCCGGCGCTCACAGATACGCAGTATTTT. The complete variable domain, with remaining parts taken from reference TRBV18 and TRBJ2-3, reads NAGVMQNPRHLVRRRGQEARLRCSPMKGHSHVYWYRQLPEEGLKFMVYLQKENIIDESGMPKERFSAEFPKEGPSILRIQQVVRGDSAAYFCASSAPALTDTQYFGPGTRLTVL.

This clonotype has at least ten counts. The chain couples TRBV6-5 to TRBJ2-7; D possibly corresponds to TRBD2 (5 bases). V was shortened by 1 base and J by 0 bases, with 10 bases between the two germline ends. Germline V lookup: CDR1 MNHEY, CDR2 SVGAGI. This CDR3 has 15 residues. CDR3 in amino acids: CASSYWVGSSYEQYF. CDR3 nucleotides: TGTGCCAGCAGTTACTGGGTGGGGAGCTCCTACGAGCAGTACTTC.

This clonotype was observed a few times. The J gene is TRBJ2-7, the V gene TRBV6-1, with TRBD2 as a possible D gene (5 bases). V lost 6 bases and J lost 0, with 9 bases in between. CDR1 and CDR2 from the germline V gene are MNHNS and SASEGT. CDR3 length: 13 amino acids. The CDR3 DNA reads TGTGCCAGCAGGCCCGAGGGCTCCTACGAGCAGTACTTC. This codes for CASRPEGSYEQYF.

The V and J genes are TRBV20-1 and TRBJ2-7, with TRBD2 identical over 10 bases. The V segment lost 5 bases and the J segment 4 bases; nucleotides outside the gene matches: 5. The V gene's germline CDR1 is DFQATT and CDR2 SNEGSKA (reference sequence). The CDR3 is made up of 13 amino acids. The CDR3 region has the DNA TGCAGTGCTGACTCTAGCGGGGGTTACGAGCAGTACTTC. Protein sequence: CSADSSGGYEQYF.

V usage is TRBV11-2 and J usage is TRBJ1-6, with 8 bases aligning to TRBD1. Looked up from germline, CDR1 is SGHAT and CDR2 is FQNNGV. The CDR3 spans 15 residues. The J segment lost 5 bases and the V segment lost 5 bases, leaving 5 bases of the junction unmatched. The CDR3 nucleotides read TGTGCCAGCAGCGCCAGGGGGCCCAATAATTCACCCCTCCACTTT. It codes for CASSARGPNNSPLHF.

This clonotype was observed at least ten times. The DNA of the CDR3 is TGTGCCAGCAGTTTCGATCGAGGACAGGGACGCTTATACGAGCAGTACTTC. The encoded protein is CASSFDRGQGRLYEQYF. This chain links TRBV6-1 with TRBJ2-7; 8 bases align to TRBD1. In germline, CDR1 is MNHNS, CDR2 SASEGT. This CDR3 spans 17 amino acids. Trimming removed 5 bases from V and 4 bases from J; junction bases left unmatched: 16.

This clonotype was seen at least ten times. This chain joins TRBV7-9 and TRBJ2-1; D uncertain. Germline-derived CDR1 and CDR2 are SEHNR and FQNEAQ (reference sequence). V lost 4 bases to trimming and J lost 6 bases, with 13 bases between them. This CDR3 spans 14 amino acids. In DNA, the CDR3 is TGTGCCAGCAGCTCTATCTACGATCCCAATGAGCAGTTCTTC. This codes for CASSSIYDPNEQFF. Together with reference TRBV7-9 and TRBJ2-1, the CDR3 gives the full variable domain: DTGVSQNPRHKITKRGQNVTFRCDPISEHNRLYWYRQTLGQGPEFLTYFQNEAQLEKSRLLSDRFSAERPKGSFSTLEIQRTEQGDSAMYLCASSSIYDPNEQFFGPGTRLTVL.

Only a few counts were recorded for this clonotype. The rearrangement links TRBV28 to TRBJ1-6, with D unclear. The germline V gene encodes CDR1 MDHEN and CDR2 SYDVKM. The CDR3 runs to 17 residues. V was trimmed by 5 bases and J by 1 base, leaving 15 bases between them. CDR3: CASSPRAFYSYNSPLHF. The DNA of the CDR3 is TGTGCCAGCAGTCCTCGTGCCTTTTATTCCTATAATTCACCCCTCCACTTT.

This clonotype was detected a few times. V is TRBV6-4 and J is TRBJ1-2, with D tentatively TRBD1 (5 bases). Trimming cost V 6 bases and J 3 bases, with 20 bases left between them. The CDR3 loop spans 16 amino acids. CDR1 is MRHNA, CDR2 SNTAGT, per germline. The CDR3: CASRGPGRSGDYGYTF. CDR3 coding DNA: TGTGCCAGCAGGGGACCGGGACGGAGCGGGGACTATGGCTACACCTTC.

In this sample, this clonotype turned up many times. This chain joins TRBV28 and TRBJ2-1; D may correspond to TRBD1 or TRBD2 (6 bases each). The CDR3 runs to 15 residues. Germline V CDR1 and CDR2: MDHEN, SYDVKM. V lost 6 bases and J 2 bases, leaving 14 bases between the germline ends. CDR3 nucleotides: TGTGCCAGCAGCCTCGCGGGACACCCCTACAATGAGCAGTTCTTC. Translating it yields CASSLAGHPYNEQFF.

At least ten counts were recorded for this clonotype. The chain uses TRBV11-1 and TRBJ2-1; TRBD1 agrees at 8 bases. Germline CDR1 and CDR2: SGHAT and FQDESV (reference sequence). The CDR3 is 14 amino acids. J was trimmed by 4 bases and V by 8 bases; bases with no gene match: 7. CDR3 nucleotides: TGTGCCAGCGGCCCTCGGACAGGGTACAATGAGCAGTTCTTC. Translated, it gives CASGPRTGYNEQFF.

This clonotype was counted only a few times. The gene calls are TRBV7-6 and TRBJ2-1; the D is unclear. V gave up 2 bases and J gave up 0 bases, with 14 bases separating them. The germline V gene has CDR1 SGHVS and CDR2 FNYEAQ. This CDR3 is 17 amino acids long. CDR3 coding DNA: TGTGCCAGCAGCTTAATGAGCGTTTATAGCTCCTACAATGAGCAGTTCTTC. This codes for CASSLMSVYSSYNEQFF.

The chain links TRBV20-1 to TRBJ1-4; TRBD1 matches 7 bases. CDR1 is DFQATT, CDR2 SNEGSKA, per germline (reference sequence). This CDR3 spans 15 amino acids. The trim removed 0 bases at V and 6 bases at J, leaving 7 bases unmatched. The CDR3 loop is CSARDPGTDDEKLFF. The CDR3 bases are TGCAGTGCTAGAGATCCCGGGACAGATGATGAAAAACTGTTTTTT.

The CDR3, as DNA: TGTGCCAGCAGGACCCTAGCGGGGATCCAAGAGACCCAGTACTTC. This gives the protein CASRTLAGIQETQYF. The V gene is TRBV7-9, the J gene TRBJ2-5, with 9 bases matching TRBD2. Germline lookup yields CDR1 SEHNR and CDR2 FQNEAQ (reference sequence). The CDR3 runs 15 residues. The trim removed 6 bases at V and 1 base at J, leaving 6 bases unmatched.